The 26 T cell receptor beta chains listed next were all sequenced from one sample in a study of beta chain features in type 1 diabetes. Study observations and caveats: People with Type 1 diabetes carried modestly yet significantly shorter TCRB CDR3s in all four CD4+ subsets.

Sequenced material consisted of expressed TCRB transcripts (all of the isolated RNA was reverse transcribed). Sequencing used immunoSEQ multiplex PCR; TCRdb keeps in-frame clones, though not all of them. This sample has a few hundred thousand clones, with roughly an eighth found just once. Which antigens these TCRs recognize remains unknown. Sample: naive CD4+ T cells from blood. The receptors here all came from a woman younger than 30 with type 1 diabetes.

This clone was found a few times. CDR3 residues: CASSQPGSGVDEQFF. The CDR3 coding sequence is TGCGCCAGCAGCCAACCGGGATCGGGGGTCGATGAGCAGTTCTTC. V usage is TRBV4-3 and J usage is TRBJ2-1; D is perhaps TRBD2 (6 bases). This CDR3 is 15 amino acids long. V dropped 2 bases and J dropped 8 bases, with 16 bases sitting between them. Germline lookup yields CDR1 LGHNA and CDR2 YSLEER.

This clone was seen a handful of times. The rearrangement links TRBV7-2 to TRBJ2-7; D unresolved. The CDR3 covers 12 residues. V dropped 7 bases and J dropped 6 bases, with 13 bases sitting between them. Germline loops: CDR1 SGHTA, CDR2 FQGNSA. The CDR3 protein is CASTHEVGEQYF. The CDR3 DNA follows: TGTGCCAGCACCCACGAGGTTGGCGAGCAGTACTTC.

This clone was found a few times. The J gene is TRBJ2-6, the V gene TRBV5-5; D is perhaps TRBD2 (5 bases). V was cut by 0 bases and J by 3 bases, with 7 bases left in between. CDR1 and CDR2 from the germline V gene are SGHKS and YYEKEE (reference sequence). This CDR3 has 15 amino acids. The DNA of the CDR3 is TGTGCCAGCAGCTTGGTCGGGGATGGGGCCAACGTCCTGACTTTC. Translation gives CASSLVGDGANVLTF. The full variable domain, completed using reference TRBV5-5 and TRBJ2-6, is DAGVTQSPTHLIKTRGQQVTLRCSPISGHKSVSWYQQVLGQGPQFIFQYYEKEERGRGNFPDRFSARQFPNYSSELNVNALLLGDSALYLCASSLVGDGANVLTFGAGSRLTVL.

In its sample, this clone was seen a few times. The chain joins TRBV28 to TRBJ1-5; D ambiguous. This CDR3 is built from 12 residues. Germline V CDR1 and CDR2: MDHEN, SYDVKM. Trimming removed 5 bases at V and 6 bases at J, with 8 bases between. The CDR3 here is CASSPPSQPQHF. CDR3 bases: TGTGCCAGCAGTCCACCCAGTCAGCCCCAGCATTTT.

The chain uses TRBV12-5 and TRBJ2-1; 10 positions match TRBD2. The V and J ends lost 7 bases and 5 bases, in that order; junction bases with no gene match: 5. The germline CDR1 and CDR2 sequences are LGHNT and FRNRAP. There are 14 residues in the CDR3. CDR3 coding DNA: TGTGCTAGTGACCCCCTAGCGGGAGACAATGAGCAGTTCTTC. Amino acid sequence: CASDPLAGDNEQFF. Complete variable domain (other parts from reference TRBV12-5 and TRBJ2-1): DARVTQTPRHKVTEMGQEVTMRCQPILGHNTVFWYRQTMMQGLELLAYFRNRAPLDDSGMPKDRFSAEMPDATLATLKIQPSEPRDSAVYFCASDPLAGDNEQFFGPGTRLTVL.

Turning to this clone: This CDR3 is also generated by other DNA sequences in the sample. The chain joins TRBV5-1 to TRBJ2-1; D might be TRBD2 (7 bases). CDR3 length: 16 amino acids. The V gene's germline CDR1 is SGHRS and CDR2 YFSETQ. Trimming removed 0 bases at V and 1 base at J, with 11 bases between. The CDR3 sequence is CASSLVGGLSYNEQFF. DNA for the CDR3: TGCGCCAGCAGCTTGGTGGGGGGGCTGTCCTACAATGAGCAGTTCTTC.

This clone has just a few counts. The chain links TRBV5-1 to TRBJ2-5; weak D call: TRBD2 (6 bases). CDR1 and CDR2 from the germline V gene are SGHRS and YFSETQ. V dropped 4 bases and J dropped 4 bases, with 14 bases sitting between them. The CDR3 is 14 amino acids. CDR3 protein: CASSPGGRGETQYF. Written as DNA, the CDR3 is TGCGCCAGCAGCCCCGGGGGTAGGGGAGAGACCCAGTACTTC.

The genes are TRBV5-1 and TRBJ1-5; possibly TRBD1 for D (6 bases). Germline CDR1 reads SGHRS; CDR2 reads YFSETQ. V was shortened by 3 bases and J by 4 bases, with 14 bases between the two germline ends. This CDR3 has 15 amino acids. The DNA of the CDR3 is TGCGCCAGCAGCTCTGGGGGCGAGGGAAATCAGCCCCAGCATTTT. It translates to CASSSGGEGNQPQHF.

This chain joins TRBV9 and TRBJ1-6, with 7 bases lining up with TRBD1. The CDR3 is 16 amino acids. Germline V gene data show CDR1 as SGDLS and CDR2 as YYNGEE. The V and J ends lost 4 bases and 9 bases, in that order; junction bases with no gene match: 13. The CDR3 coding sequence is TGTGCCAGCAGCAAAGGGGGCGAAGGAGGAATTTCACCCCTCCACTTT. Amino acids: CASSKGGEGGISPLHF. The entire variable domain, with the rest obtained from reference TRBV9 and TRBJ1-6, is as follows: DSGVTQTPKHLITATGQRVTLRCSPRSGDLSVYWYQQSLDQGLQFLIQYYNGEERAKGNILERFSAQQFPDLHSELNLSSLELGDSALYFCASSKGGEGGISPLHFGNGTRLTVT.

This clone has a handful of counts. The chain recombines TRBV18 with TRBJ2-3; TRBD1 agrees at 9 bases. V shed 3 bases, J shed 6 bases, and the junction held 4 bases outside the gene matches. The CDR3 length is 14 residues. Germline-derived CDR1 and CDR2 are KGHSH and LQKENI. The CDR3 bases are TGTGCCAGCTCACCGGGACAGGGCTGGGATACGCAGTATTTT. Protein: CASSPGQGWDTQYF.

This clone was found a few times. The chain uses TRBV9 and TRBJ2-2, with 8 nucleotides matching TRBD2. The V and J ends lost 0 bases and 5 bases, in that order; junction bases with no gene match: 6. There are 16 residues in the CDR3. Germline V gene data show CDR1 as SGDLS and CDR2 as YYNGEE. CDR3 nucleotides: TGTGCCAGCAGCGTAGCCAACCGGGAGGGGACCGGGGAGCTGTTTTTT. Amino acid sequence: CASSVANREGTGELFF.

V is TRBV18 and J is TRBJ1-1; a possible D gene is TRBD1 (6 bases). The V gene lost 5 bases and the J gene lost 1 base, with 8 bases spanning the gap. Germline CDR1 reads KGHSH; CDR2 reads LQKENI. The CDR3 covers 13 residues. DNA for the CDR3: TGTGCCAGCTCAGTGACAGGGAACACTGAAGCTTTCTTT. Protein product: CASSVTGNTEAFF. Drawing the rest from reference TRBV18 and TRBJ1-1, the complete variable domain is NAGVMQNPRHLVRRRGQEARLRCSPMKGHSHVYWYRQLPEEGLKFMVYLQKENIIDESGMPKERFSAEFPKEGPSILRIQQVVRGDSAAYFCASSVTGNTEAFFGQGTRLTVV.

The chain links TRBV5-1 to TRBJ2-1, with 15 bases aligning to TRBD2. CDR1 is SGHRS, CDR2 YFSETQ, per germline. This CDR3 has 14 amino acids. V shed 5 bases, J shed 9 bases, and the junction held 3 bases outside the gene matches. The chain's CDR3 is CASSGLAGGGEQFF. The CDR3 coding sequence is TGCGCCAGCAGTGGACTAGCGGGAGGGGGTGAGCAGTTCTTC.

The table lists this clone with a few counts. V usage is TRBV5-1 and J usage is TRBJ2-7, with a possible D match to TRBD1 (6 bases). Between the trimmed V and J ends, which lost 1 base and 5 bases, there was a span of 19 bases. The germline CDR1 and CDR2 sequences are SGHRS and YFSETQ. The CDR3 runs 16 residues. The CDR3 protein is CASSLSSDRNFHEQYF. In DNA, the CDR3 is TGCGCCAGCAGCTTGTCCTCAGACAGGAATTTCCACGAGCAGTACTTC.

The CDR3 region is CASSRGTSGGEETQYF. CDR3 DNA sequence: TGTGCCAGCAGCCGAGGGACTAGCGGGGGCGAAGAGACCCAGTACTTC. The V call is TRBV7-2, the J call TRBJ2-5; 14 bases match TRBD2. The V gene's germline CDR1 is SGHTA and CDR2 FQGNSA. The J segment lost 3 bases and the V segment lost 5 bases, leaving 5 bases of the junction unmatched. This CDR3 has 16 amino acids.

This clone has a handful of counts. The chain uses TRBV6-6 and TRBJ1-1; D possibly corresponds to TRBD1 (6 bases). The germline V gene encodes CDR1 MNHNY and CDR2 SVGAGI (reference sequence). The CDR3 sequence is 16 residues long. V was pared by 6 bases and J by 7 bases, with 24 bases between. This chain's CDR3 is CASRPGSKQGLGEAFF. The CDR3 DNA reads TGTGCCAGCAGGCCCGGGTCAAAACAGGGCTTGGGTGAAGCTTTCTTT.

J is TRBJ1-2 and V is TRBV30, with D unresolved. CDR3 length: 11 residues. V lost 2 bases and J lost 8, with 9 bases in between. The germline V gene encodes CDR1 GTSNPN and CDR2 SVGIG (reference sequence). The CDR3 spells CAWSHTGGYTF. CDR3 DNA sequence: TGTGCCTGGAGTCATACCGGGGGCTACACCTTC.

This sequence joins TRBV18 and TRBJ1-1; D is undetermined. The germline V and J ends were trimmed by 0 bases and 7 bases, with 15 bases remaining between them. The CDR3 has 15 amino acids. Germline V gene sequence: CDR1 KGHSH, CDR2 LQKENI. CDR3 in DNA: TGTGCCAGCTCACCACCGGGCGGGTGGCGGGGTGAAGCTTTCTTT. It translates to CASSPPGGWRGEAFF.

This clone has a handful of counts. The genes are TRBV15 and TRBJ2-1; possible D gene TRBD2, 5 bases. CDR1 and CDR2 from the germline V gene are LNHNV and YYDKDF (reference sequence). The CDR3 length is 16 residues. V lost 3 bases, J lost 4 bases, and 16 bases lay in between. The CDR3 DNA reads TGTGCCACCAGCAGGGTAAACCTTGGAGGTTACAATGAGCAGTTCTTC. It yields the protein CATSRVNLGGYNEQFF.

This chain joins TRBV5-4 and TRBJ2-2; D may be TRBD1 (6 bases). V lost 0 bases to trimming and J lost 5 bases, with 8 bases between them. Germline V CDR1 and CDR2: SGHNT, YYREEE (reference sequence). This CDR3 comprises 14 residues. The CDR3 DNA reads TGTGCCAGCAGCTTGGACAGGGTGACCGGGGAGCTGTTTTTT. As protein: CASSLDRVTGELFF.

This clone was counted between two and nine times. This chain connects TRBV11-3 to TRBJ2-7, with 9 nucleotides matching TRBD1. Germline loops: CDR1 SGHNT, CDR2 YENEEA. The V segment lost 4 bases and the J segment 3 bases; nucleotides outside the gene matches: 7. This CDR3 has 15 amino acids. The CDR3 sequence: CASSSPDRGIYEQYF. CDR3 sequence (DNA): TGTGCCAGCAGCTCACCGGACAGGGGAATCTACGAGCAGTACTTC.

V gene TRBV12-5 combines with J gene TRBJ2-1, with D perhaps TRBD1 (5 bases). Trimming removed 2 bases from V and 1 base from J, with 15 bases in between. CDR1 and CDR2 from the germline V gene are LGHNT and FRNRAP. This CDR3 contains 17 residues. CDR3 protein: CASGLRRAGPSYNEQFF. The CDR3 DNA follows: TGTGCTAGTGGTTTGAGGCGAGCAGGGCCATCCTACAATGAGCAGTTCTTC.

The gene calls are TRBV15 and TRBJ2-7; D uncertain. Germline CDR1 and CDR2: LNHNV and YYDKDF (reference sequence). Trimming left V 0 bases short and J 2 bases short, with 11 bases between. The CDR3 consists of 15 residues. The CDR3 coding sequence is TGTGCCACCAGCAGAGATCTTCCGGGTACCTACGAGCAGTACTTC. Amino acids: CATSRDLPGTYEQYF.

Here the CDR3 DNA reads TGTGCCAGCAGCTTAGAACCGGGTCCCAGGGCAAGCTCCTACGAGCAGTACTTC. It specifies CASSLEPGPRASSYEQYF. The chain couples TRBV7-2 to TRBJ2-7; D perhaps matches TRBD1 (5 bases). V was pared by 1 base and J by 0 bases, with 19 bases between. CDR3 length: 18 residues. Germline V CDR1 and CDR2: SGHTA, FQGNSA.

The chain carries TRBV29-1 and TRBJ1-2; 10 bases match TRBD1. Germline V gene data show CDR1 as SQVTM and CDR2 as ANQGSEA. The V and J ends lost 6 bases and 8 bases, in that order; junction bases with no gene match: 15. CDR3 length equals 15 residues. The DNA for the CDR3 is TGCAGCGTCAAGACCGGGACAGGGGTGTTCTACGGCTACACCTTC. Protein: CSVKTGTGVFYGYTF.

A few counts support this clone. V usage is TRBV14 and J usage is TRBJ1-2; D gene ambiguous. Trimming pared 2 bases from V and 1 base from J, leaving 14 bases between. Germline V gene lookup returns CDR1 SGHDN and CDR2 FVKESK. This CDR3 region has 16 residues. The CDR3 coding sequence is TGTGCCAGCAGCCAATTGCCGGGCGAGGGTAACTATGGCTACACCTTC. Protein: CASSQLPGEGNYGYTF. Using reference TRBV14 and TRBJ1-2 for the parts outside the CDR3, the full variable domain is EAGVTQFPSHSVIEKGQTVTLRCDPISGHDNLYWYRRVMGKEIKFLLHFVKESKQDESGMPNNRFLAERTGGTYSTLKVQPAELEDSGVYFCASSQLPGEGNYGYTFGSGTRLTVV.